The next 2 T cell receptor beta chains were all read from a single sample in a study of molecular identifiers for immune sequencing clone quantification. MiXCR was run by TCRdb on the PCR reads, yielding one entry per CDR3 protein. The repertoire holds approximately 320,000 distinct CDR3 sequences, over 20% seen once, with 0.65% to 0.95% in the top ten. Material for sequencing was naive CD8+ T cells from blood, with Jurkat cell RNA spiked in. Subset in this sample: FACS-sorted CD8+CD4-CCR7+CD45RA+ naive T cells. Receptor source: a human donor in good health. Some libraries in this study had Jurkat cell RNA spiked in.

As to this clonotype: Since a much larger clone is just one base distant, this may be a read error. This sequence joins TRBV27 and TRBJ1-2, with D perhaps TRBD1 (6 bases). Germline lookup yields CDR1 MNHEY and CDR2 SMNVEV (reference sequence). CDR3 length: 14 amino acids. The CDR3 DNA follows: TGTGCCAGCAGACAGAGTAGGGGGTACTATGGCTGCACCTTC. Protein: CASRQSRGYYGCTF.

This clonotype was counted between two and nine times. The rearrangement links TRBV13 to TRBJ1-2; 12 bases fit TRBD1. The CDR3 loop spans 16 amino acids. J was trimmed by 4 bases and V by 5 bases; bases with no gene match: 8. Per the germline V gene, CDR1 is PRHDT and CDR2 is FYEKMQ (reference sequence). DNA for the CDR3: TGTGCCAGCAGCCAGGGGACAGGGGGCAAAGGCTATGGCTACACCTTC. Its protein is CASSQGTGGKGYGYTF.